This T cell receptor beta chain was sequenced for a study of cytomegalovirus exposure and HLA in healthy donors. General study findings and limits: Despite most TCR sequences being rare, some public TCRs occurred in many donors. Associated with cytomegalovirus, according to the listing, were 164 TCR beta chains.

CDR1 is SGDLS, CDR2 YYNGEE, per germline. The length of the CDR3 is 16 residues. V was shortened by 0 bases and J by 3 bases, with 15 bases between the two germline ends. The assay was immunoSEQ multiplex PCR, and TCRdb's table has in-frame clones only and misses some. The repertoire holds approximately 200,000 clones, with around 90% as singletons. On this clone itself: Its target is unknown.

This receptor was identified in a young woman in good health and CMV-seronegative. The chain couples TRBV9 to TRBJ1-2; a weak D match, TRBD1 (6 bases). The sample comprised PBMCs. The CDR3 DNA is TGTGCCAGCAGCGTAGAGGGGGTCGGTCGGGACTATGGCTACACCTTC. Its translation is CASSVEGVGRDYGYTF.